The 5 T cell receptor beta chains below were found in one sample sequenced in a study of vaccination and CD4 T cells after COVID-19. Sequenced with the Oncomine TCR Beta short-read assay was DNA taken from cultured CD4+ T cells. Each CDR3 protein gets one entry after TCRdb re-called the PCR reads with MiXCR. The sample has more than 9,500 distinct CDR3 sequences, approximately 50% seen once. No antigen is known for these receptors. Noted treatment: roughly ten-day PBMC culture with coronavirus spike peptide pools or control peptides (ViraFEST assay). The specimen sequenced was CD4+ T cells from blood, cultured in vitro. These TCRs come from a human donor who had recovered from COVID-19.

The CDR3 region has the DNA TGTGCCAGCAGCTTAGAAGCGGGGATTAGCACAGATACGCAGTATTTT. Its protein product is CASSLEAGISTDTQYF. The V gene is TRBV11-2, the J gene TRBJ2-3; 7 bases line up with TRBD2. The CDR3 spans 16 residues. Trimming removed 0 bases from V and 0 bases from J; junction bases left unmatched: 3. Germline CDR1 is SGHAT and CDR2 is FQNNGV.

The chain combines TRBV24-1 with TRBJ2-2; D is possibly TRBD1 or TRBD2 (5 bases each). The V end lost 6 bases, the J end lost 2 bases, and 15 bases lay between the germline ends. The CDR3 spans 16 residues. Germline lookup yields CDR1 KGHDR and CDR2 SFDVKD. The CDR3 here is CATSKAGTINTGELFF. The CDR3 coding sequence is TGTGCCACCAGTAAAGCAGGGACGATCAACACCGGGGAGCTGTTTTTT.

This chain connects TRBV6-1 to TRBJ2-1; D possibly corresponds to TRBD1 (6 bases). The CDR3 has 16 residues. Germline V lookup: CDR1 MNHNS, CDR2 SASEGT. The V and J ends lost 8 bases and 3 bases respectively, with 20 bases between them. Written as DNA, the CDR3 is TGTGCCAGCCAGGACCCACCGGGACAAAGCTACAATGAGCAGTTCTTC. Translating it yields CASQDPPGQSYNEQFF.

This clonotype was found a few times. V usage is TRBV19 and J usage is TRBJ2-2; 7 bases line up with TRBD2. This CDR3 has 15 residues. Germline CDR1 and CDR2: LNHDA and SQIVND (reference sequence). V lost 9 bases and J lost 1; bases outside the gene matches: 8. CDR3 sequence: CASEPQRGNTGELFF. The CDR3 DNA is TGTGCCAGCGAGCCACAGCGGGGGAACACCGGGGAGCTGTTTTTT.

V usage is TRBV6-4 and J usage is TRBJ1-2; D remains unclear. The germline V and J ends were trimmed by 2 bases and 7 bases, with 8 bases remaining between them. From germline, CDR1 is MRHNA and CDR2 SNTAGT. The CDR3 is made up of 12 amino acids. The CDR3 nucleotides read TGTGCCAGCAGTGACCTTCGGGGTGGCTACACCTTC. It translates to CASSDLRGGYTF.